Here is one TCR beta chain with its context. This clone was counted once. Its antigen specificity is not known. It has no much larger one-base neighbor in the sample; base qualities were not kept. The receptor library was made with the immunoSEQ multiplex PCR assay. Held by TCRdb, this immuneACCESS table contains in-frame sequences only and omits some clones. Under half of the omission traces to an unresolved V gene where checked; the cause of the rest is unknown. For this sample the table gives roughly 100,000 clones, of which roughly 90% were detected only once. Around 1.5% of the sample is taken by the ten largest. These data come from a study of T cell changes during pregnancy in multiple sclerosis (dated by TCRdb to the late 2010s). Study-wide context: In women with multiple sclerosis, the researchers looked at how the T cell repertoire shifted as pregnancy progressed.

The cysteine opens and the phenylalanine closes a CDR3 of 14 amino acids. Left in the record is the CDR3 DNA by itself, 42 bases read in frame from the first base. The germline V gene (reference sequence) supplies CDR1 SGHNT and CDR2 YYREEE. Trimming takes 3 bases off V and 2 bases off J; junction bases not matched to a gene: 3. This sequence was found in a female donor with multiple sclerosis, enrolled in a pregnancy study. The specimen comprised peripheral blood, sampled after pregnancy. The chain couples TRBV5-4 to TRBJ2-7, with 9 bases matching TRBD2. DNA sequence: TGTGCCAGCAGCTCTCAGCGGGAGGCCTACGAGCAGTACTTC. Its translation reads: CASSSQREAYEQYF.